This T cell receptor beta chain was obtained from a study of T cell repertoires in cytomegalovirus infection. Study details: Public TCR beta signatures were indicative of both CMV infection and a matching HLA type.

V was trimmed by 2 bases and J by 10 bases, leaving 18 bases between them. The CDR3 has 16 amino acids. Per the germline V gene, CDR1 is SEHNR and CDR2 is FQNEAQ (reference sequence). This clonotype was counted between two and nine times. The antigen remains undetermined. Overall study findings and caveats: CMV carriers having the relevant HLA were flagged by cumulative public TCR beta family frequency.

TCRdb independently ran MiXCR on the reads; one entry per CDR3 protein. The sample carries around 350,000 distinct CDR3 sequences, less than 20% recorded once. This sequence originates from a human donor in good health (CMV status not recorded). Some clones in this sample may be carry-over from other donors' samples. Sequencing input: PBMCs. The chain links TRBV7-9 to TRBJ1-6; D unclear. The DNA of the CDR3 is TGTGCCAGCAGCTTAAAGGCCCCGACGGGCCGGTCACCCCTCCACTTT. It encodes CASSLKAPTGRSPLHF.